Below, 15 T cell receptor beta chains from the same sample are listed, as sequenced in a study of tissue T cells after allogeneic stem cell transplantation (dated by TCRdb to the early 2020s). The protocol used for the library was the immunoSEQ multiplex PCR assay. Held by TCRdb, this immuneACCESS table contains in-frame sequences only and omits some clones. Under half of the omission traces to an unresolved V gene where checked; the cause of the rest is unknown. The sample table lists about 50,000 clones, about 73% of them with a count of one. Together, the top ten hold about 0.71% of the sample. The sample taken for sequencing was sorted cells pooled from one or two spleens. The receptors were gathered from a pool of C57BL/6 mice in good health.

Comment on this clone: The listed genes are named as in mouse. This CDR3 reads CASSQDPNERLFF. The sequenced CDR3 bases are TGTGCCAGCAGCCAAGACCCCAACGAAAGATTATTT. The genes are TRBV2 and TRBJ1-4; D unclear. The read falls 1 residue short of the CDR3 end, and the missing part is taken from the germline J gene. Germline assignment: CDR1 LGHNA and CDR2 YSYQKL. This CDR3 contains 13 residues. The V end lost 0 bases, the J end lost 3 bases, and 2 bases lay between the germline ends.

This clone showed up just a few times. Gene names and germline match the mouse. CDR3 DNA (partial): TGTGGTGCTAGTAGGGGGCCTGGAAATACGCTCTAT. Translating gives CGASRGPGNTLY. The complete CDR3 protein is CGASRGPGNTLYF. The chain joins TRBV20 to TRBJ1-3; TRBD1 matches 7 bases. The missing CDR3 end, 1 residue past where the read stops, is filled in from the germline J gene. The junction had 1 base not matched to a gene; V was cut back by 3 bases and J by 2 bases. CDR1 is GFQATS, CDR2 STVNSAI, per germline. The CDR3 has 13 amino acids.

Details on this clone: Gene labels here are mouse ones. The read is 1 residue too short to cover the CDR3 end, so that end is filled in from the germline J gene. The chain has TRBV1 and TRBJ2-5, with 11 bases aligning to TRBD2. V lost 3 bases to trimming and J lost 5 bases; unmatched junction nucleotides: 1. The germline CDR1 and CDR2 sequences are NSQYPW and LRSPGD (reference sequence). CDR3 size: 14 residues. CDR3 DNA, as far as it was read: TGCACCTGCAGTGCCGGGACTGGGGGAGACACCCAGTAC. This encodes CTCSAGTGGDTQY. The complete CDR3 sequence is CTCSAGTGGDTQYF.

About this clone: The germline and genes are mouse ones. The DNA ends 1 residue before the CDR3 does, and the rest of the CDR3 is filled in from the germline J gene. V gene TRBV13-2 combines with J gene TRBJ2-5; D gene ambiguous. V lost 5 bases, J lost 4 bases, and 5 bases lay in between. CDR3 length: 11 amino acids. Germline CDR1 reads NNHNN; CDR2 reads SYGAGS (reference sequence). The CDR3 DNA, read in part, is TGTGCCAGCGGGCTGAAAGACACCCAGTAC. It encodes CASGLKDTQY. The complete CDR3 sequence is CASGLKDTQYF.

A note on this clone: Gene names and germline match the mouse. The read halts 1 residue ahead of the CDR3 end, with the missing end drawn from the germline J gene. The chain employs TRBV1 and TRBJ2-7; TRBD2 matches 7 bases. The V gene's germline CDR1 is NSQYPW and CDR2 LRSPGD (reference sequence). The CDR3 is 14 residues long. The trim removed 1 base at V and 4 bases at J, leaving 4 bases unmatched. The CDR3 protein is CTCSAADWAYEQYF. The CDR3 bases that were read are TGCACCTGCAGTGCAGCAGACTGGGCTTATGAACAGTAC. The full variable domain, rest sourced from reference TRBV1 and TRBJ2-7, is VTLLEQNPRWRLVPRGQAVNLRCILKNSQYPWMSWYQQDLQKQLQWLFTLRSPGDKEVKSLPGADYLATRVTDTELRLQVANMSQGRTLYCTCSAADWAYEQYFGPGTRLTVL.

To note about this clone: Mouse germline and gene names are used. Coverage ceases 1 residue before the CDR3 finishes, and the germline J gene fills in the end. The gene calls are TRBV13-2 and TRBJ2-4; 9 nucleotides agree with TRBD2. The germline V gene encodes CDR1 NNHNN and CDR2 SYGAGS (reference sequence). Trimming cost V 0 bases and J 2 bases; bases outside gene matches: 7. The CDR3 totals 17 residues. The sequenced part of the CDR3 DNA is TGTGCCAGCGGTGATGCATGGGGGGGCGAGGATCAAAACACCTTGTAC. Its protein is CASGDAWGGEDQNTLY. The full CDR3 protein is CASGDAWGGEDQNTLYF.

A word on this clone: Gene labels here are mouse ones. The sequenced fragment ends 1 residue before the CDR3 boundary, so the rest is inferred from the germline J gene. The chain employs TRBV29 and TRBJ1-5; a weak D match, TRBD1 (5 bases). The germline CDR1 and CDR2 sequences are MSHET and SYDVDS. The V end lost 0 bases, the J end lost 6 bases, and 9 bases lay between the germline ends. The CDR3 sequence is 14 residues long. The CDR3 is CASSLSGARQAPLF. The sequenced part of the CDR3 DNA is TGTGCTAGCAGTTTATCTGGGGCGCGCCAGGCTCCGCTT. Full variable domain (rest looked up from reference TRBV29 and TRBJ1-5): DMKVTQMPRYLIKRMGENVLLECGQDMSHETMYWYRQDPGLGLQLIYISYDVDSNSEGDIPKGYRVSRKKREHFSLILDSAKTNQTSVYFCASSLSGARQAPLFGEGTRLSVL.

Turning to this clone: The listed genes are named as in mouse. Sequencing ends 1 residue short of the CDR3 end; the germline J gene provides the rest. The chain uses TRBV1 and TRBJ2-7, with 8 nucleotides matching TRBD1. The CDR3 covers 14 residues. Germline assignment: CDR1 NSQYPW and CDR2 LRSPGD (reference sequence). V dropped 0 bases and J dropped 7; count of bases not matched to a gene: 5. The CDR3 sequence: CTCSADPGGREQYF. The DNA read from the CDR3 is TGCACCTGCAGTGCAGATCCAGGGGGCAGGGAACAGTAC.

This clone appeared a few times. These gene names are mouse names. The read terminates 1 residue before the CDR3 end, so the remaining end is supplied by the germline J gene. The gene calls are TRBV1 and TRBJ2-7, with 8 nucleotides matching TRBD1. Germline CDR1 reads NSQYPW; CDR2 reads LRSPGD (reference sequence). The trim removed 2 bases at V and 7 bases at J, leaving 4 bases unmatched. The CDR3 sequence is 13 residues long. The CDR3 sequence: CTCSAIQGGEQYF. The sequenced CDR3 bases are TGCACCTGCAGTGCAATACAGGGGGGAGAACAGTAC.

As to this clone: Mouse gene names and germline throughout. The read halts 1 residue ahead of the CDR3 end, with the missing end drawn from the germline J gene. This chain uses TRBV3 with TRBJ1-3; the D gene is possibly TRBD1 (5 bases). The CDR3 has 14 residues. Germline values: CDR1 SNHLY, CDR2 FYNGKV (reference sequence). Trimming took off 3 bases at V and 0 bases at J, with 6 bases between the two ends. The DNA read from the CDR3 is TGTGCCAGCAGCTTTCAGGGTTCTGGAAATACGCTCTAT. Residues: CASSFQGSGNTLY. The entire CDR3 protein reads CASSFQGSGNTLYF.

With regard to this clone: Genes and germline come from the mouse. The read is 1 residue too short to cover the CDR3 end, so that end is filled in from the germline J gene. The rearrangement uses TRBV15 and TRBJ1-2, with TRBD1 matching over 7 bases. J lost 3 bases, V lost 5 bases, and 3 bases had no gene match. The length of the CDR3 is 13 residues. Germline loops: CDR1 SGHND, CDR2 FRSKSL. This CDR3 is CASSRQGDSDYTF. CDR3 bases read: TGTGCCAGCAGTCGACAGGGCGACTCCGACTACACC.

Of note for this clone: Gene names and germline refer to mouse. The read is 1 residue too short to cover the CDR3 end, so that end is filled in from the germline J gene. The chain carries TRBV13-2 and TRBJ2-3, with a possible D match to TRBD1 (6 bases). The length of the CDR3 is 16 residues. Germline CDR1 and CDR2: NNHNN and SYGAGS (reference sequence). The V and J ends lost 2 bases and 0 bases respectively, with 13 bases between them. CDR3 sequence: CASGDPGTTSAETLYF. The CDR3 DNA, read in part, is TGTGCCAGCGGTGACCCCGGGACAACTAGTGCAGAAACGCTGTAT.

This clone has a single count. The genes are named according to mouse. The observed sequence ends 1 residue before the CDR3 terminus, with the missing tail filled in from the germline J gene. V is TRBV13-2 and J is TRBJ1-3, with unresolved D. The germline CDR1 and CDR2 sequences are NNHNN and SYGAGS (reference sequence). The CDR3 sequence is 14 residues long. V was cut by 2 bases and J by 0 bases, with 6 bases left in between. Partial CDR3 DNA: TGTGCCAGCGGTGAAAGGATTTCTGGAAATACGCTCTAT. Translating it yields CASGERISGNTLY. The full CDR3 reads CASGERISGNTLYF.

About this clone: Gene names follow the mouse nomenclature. The CDR3 goes on 1 residue after the read ends, and that part is filled in from the germline J gene. The chain couples TRBV20 to TRBJ1-5; 7 positions agree with TRBD1. Germline values: CDR1 GFQATS, CDR2 STVNSAI. Trimming at V came to 5 bases and at J to 4 bases, leaving 2 bases not matched to a gene. CDR3 length: 12 residues. The CDR3: CGAGTANQAPLF. Incomplete CDR3 DNA: TGTGGTGCTGGGACAGCTAACCAGGCTCCGCTT.

Concerning this clone: Gene names follow the mouse nomenclature. The read finishes 1 residue shy of the CDR3 end, and the germline J gene is used to complete it. The J gene is TRBJ2-5, the V gene TRBV17; TRBD1 matches at 10 bases. The CDR3 has 13 amino acids. The V segment lost 5 bases and the J segment 6 bases; nucleotides outside the gene matches: 2. Germline CDR1 is MNHDT and CDR2 is YYDKIL. The CDR3 bases that were read are TGTGCTAGCAGTGGGACAGGGGTGGACACCCAGTAC. Protein sequence: CASSGTGVDTQY. The CDR3 as a whole reads CASSGTGVDTQYF. The full variable domain, with the rest looked up from reference TRBV17 and TRBJ2-5, is DTTVKQNPRYKLARVGKPVNLICSQTMNHDTMYWYQKKPNQAPKLLLFYYDKILNREADTFEKFQSSRPNNSFCSLYIGSAGLEYSAMYLCASSGTGVDTQYFGPGTRLLVL.